A single sample gave rise to the 23 T cell receptor beta chains below, sequenced in a study of T cells expressing NK-cell markers. TCRdb processed the 5' RACE reads again and assigns one entry to each CDR3 protein, with no DNA. The repertoire shows about 21,000 distinct CDR3 sequences; the top ten hold about 57%. Sequencing was done on a sample of blood T cells: a sorted CD56 or NKG2C T cell subset, CD4+ or CD8+ T cells, or bulk PBMC T cells (not recorded which). The receptors shown here come from a man between 18 and 69 years old in good health.

The CDR3 protein is CSASRTSGSYEQYF. V gene TRBV20-1 combines with J gene TRBJ2-7; TCRdb outputs TRBD2, but without DNA this stays unchecked. The CDR3 loop spans 14 amino acids. Germline CDR1 and CDR2: DFQATT and SNEGSKA (reference sequence).

The chain couples TRBV28 to TRBJ2-7; TCRdb selects TRBD1, and the lack of DNA leaves this call unchecked. This CDR3 is built from 14 residues. Germline CDR1 MDHEN, CDR2 SYDVKM. The CDR3 spells CASRNTGKYYEQYF.

The V gene is TRBV20-1, the J gene TRBJ2-5; TCRdb outputs TRBD2, but without DNA this stays unchecked. Germline V CDR1 and CDR2: DFQATT, SNEGSKA (reference sequence). The CDR3 is made up of 18 amino acids. The CDR3 protein is CSATQPFLAGAFQETQYF.

This rearrangement joins TRBV5-6 to TRBJ2-1; TCRdb's D call of TRBD2 is untestable without DNA. The CDR3 consists of 17 residues. Germline CDR1 reads SGHDT; CDR2 reads YYEEEE. The chain's CDR3 is CASSLGERETLYNEQFF.

The CDR3 spells CASSAGPSTDTQYF. The chain uses TRBV6-4 and TRBJ2-3; TCRdb designates TRBD1, a call that cannot be tested without DNA. Germline assignment: CDR1 MRHNA and CDR2 SNTAGT. The CDR3 length is 14 residues.

The chain employs TRBV20-1 and TRBJ2-7; TCRdb proposes TRBD2, but this gene call is untestable without DNA. The germline CDR1 and CDR2 sequences are DFQATT and SNEGSKA (reference sequence). The CDR3 sequence is 15 residues long. CDR3 sequence reads: CSASSGSGNSYEQYF.

V usage is TRBV5-1 and J usage is TRBJ2-7; without DNA, the TCRdb call of TRBD1 cannot be checked. The CDR3 is 16 residues long. CDR1 and CDR2 from the germline V gene are SGHRS and YFSETQ. The CDR3 here is CASSPDLGRGDYEQYF. Together with reference TRBV5-1 and TRBJ2-7, the CDR3 gives the full variable domain: KAGVTQTPRYLIKTRGQQVTLSCSPISGHRSVSWYQQTPGQGLQFLFEYFSETQRNKGNFPGRFSGRQFSNSRSEMNVSTLELGDSALYLCASSPDLGRGDYEQYFGPGTRLTVT.

The rearrangement uses TRBV10-3 and TRBJ2-5; as DNA is missing, the TRBD2 call by TCRdb cannot be tested. Germline loops: CDR1 ENHRY, CDR2 SYGVKD. CDR3 length: 13 amino acids. This CDR3 reads CAISEGREETQYF.

The J gene is TRBJ2-7, the V gene TRBV7-9; with no DNA, the TCRdb D assignment of TRBD1 cannot be verified. Germline CDR1 SEHNR, CDR2 FQNEAQ (reference sequence). The CDR3 has 14 amino acids. The CDR3 protein is CASSLEGYRVEQYF.

V usage is TRBV29-1 and J usage is TRBJ2-7; TCRdb reports TRBD1, a call that lacks DNA to check it against. CDR1 and CDR2 (germline): SQVTM, ANQGSEA. CDR3 length: 13 residues. The chain's CDR3 is CSVAGTGGYEQYF.

The genes are TRBV4-1 and TRBJ2-7; with no DNA, the TCRdb D assignment of TRBD1 cannot be verified. Germline V gene sequence: CDR1 MGHRA, CDR2 YSYEKL. This CDR3 comprises 14 residues. CDR3 loop: CASSQGAGVLEQYF.

The V gene is TRBV7-8, the J gene TRBJ1-6; no DNA is available, so the TRBD1 call from TCRdb remains unchecked. Looked up from germline, CDR1 is SGHVS and CDR2 is FQNEAQ. This CDR3 region has 16 residues. CDR3 region: CASSSLRTGVVSPLHF.

The chain carries TRBV10-3 and TRBJ2-7; the TCRdb call, TRBD1, lacks DNA for checking. Germline CDR1 and CDR2: ENHRY and SYGVKD. This CDR3 spans 13 amino acids. The chain's CDR3 is CAAGQGGTYEQYF.

The J gene is TRBJ1-1, the V gene TRBV5-1; TCRdb indicates TRBD1, and absent DNA this call remains unverified. Germline loops: CDR1 SGHRS, CDR2 YFSETQ. CDR3 length: 16 amino acids. CDR3 residues: CASSPPRQGVQTEAFF. Supplemented by reference TRBV5-1 and TRBJ1-1, the full variable domain reads KAGVTQTPRYLIKTRGQQVTLSCSPISGHRSVSWYQQTPGQGLQFLFEYFSETQRNKGNFPGRFSGRQFSNSRSEMNVSTLELGDSALYLCASSPPRQGVQTEAFFGQGTRLTVV.

CDR3 sequence: CASSSAPGGVSYEQYF. V and J are TRBV6-5 and TRBJ2-7; the D call of TRBD1 rests on TCRdb alone, since no DNA is present to check it. CDR1 and CDR2 from the germline V gene are MNHEY and SVGAGI. The CDR3 runs to 16 residues.

The chain uses TRBV7-3 and TRBJ2-1; the TRBD2 assignment by TCRdb is unverifiable without DNA. The CDR3 is made up of 18 amino acids. Germline V gives CDR1 SGHTA, CDR2 FQGTGA. CDR3: CASSLTLSSGRVFNEQFF.

The chain is built from TRBV6-2 or TRBV6-3 and TRBJ2-7; the D gene TCRdb calls, TRBD1, cannot be checked with no DNA. This CDR3 region has 17 residues. From germline, CDR1 is MNHEY and CDR2 SVGEGT. The CDR3 region is CASSSRFRDKGHYEQYF.

The chain is built from TRBV10-3 and TRBJ1-6. The CDR3 is 13 residues long. Looked up from germline, CDR1 is ENHRY and CDR2 is SYGVKD. CDR3 sequence: CAISESTSSPLHF.

V usage is TRBV5-6 and J usage is TRBJ2-3; lacking DNA, the TRBD1 call made by TCRdb goes unchecked. Germline assignment: CDR1 SGHDT and CDR2 YYEEEE. The CDR3 length is 13 residues. The CDR3 loop reads CACGTGGTDTQYF.

The CDR3 loop reads CASSSTSGGATDTQYF. V usage is TRBV12-3 or TRBV12-4 and J usage is TRBJ2-3; TCRdb indicates TRBD2, and absent DNA this call remains unverified. This CDR3 contains 16 residues.

The chain employs TRBV4-1 and TRBJ1-4; checking the TCRdb D call of TRBD1 is not possible without DNA. Looked up from germline, CDR1 is MGHRA and CDR2 is YSYEKL. The CDR3 is 14 residues long. The CDR3 is CASSQVQGGEKLFF.

The J gene is TRBJ2-1, the V gene TRBV20-1; the D call of TRBD2 rests on TCRdb alone, since no DNA is present to check it. CDR3 size: 16 residues. Germline CDR1 reads DFQATT; CDR2 reads SNEGSKA (reference sequence). This chain's CDR3 is CSAIRAERGADNEQFF.

The rearrangement uses TRBV2 and TRBJ2-3; the TRBD1 assignment by TCRdb is unverifiable without DNA. The CDR3 loop spans 12 amino acids. CDR1 SNHLY and CDR2 FYNNEI come from the germline V gene. The CDR3 here is CASSEERGRQYF.